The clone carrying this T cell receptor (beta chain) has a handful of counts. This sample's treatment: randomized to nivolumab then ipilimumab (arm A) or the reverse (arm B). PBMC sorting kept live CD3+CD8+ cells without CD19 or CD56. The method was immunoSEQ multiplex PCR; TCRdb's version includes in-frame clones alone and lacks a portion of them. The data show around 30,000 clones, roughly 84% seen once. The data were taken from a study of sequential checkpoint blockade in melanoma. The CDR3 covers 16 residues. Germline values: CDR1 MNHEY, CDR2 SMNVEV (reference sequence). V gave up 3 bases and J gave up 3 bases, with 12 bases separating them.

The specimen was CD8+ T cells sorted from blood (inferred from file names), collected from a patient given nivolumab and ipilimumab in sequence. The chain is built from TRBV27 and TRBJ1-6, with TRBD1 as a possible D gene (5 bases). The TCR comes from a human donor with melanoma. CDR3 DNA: TGTGCCAGCAGTTTCCGGGCAGGGCTCTATAATTCACCCCTCCACTTT. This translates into CASSFRAGLYNSPLHF.